This T cell receptor (beta chain) was identified in a study of blood T cell repertoires in COVID-19. Germline CDR1 reads MGHRA; CDR2 reads YSYEKL. The V and J ends lost 4 bases and 0 bases respectively, with 12 bases between them. The CDR3 is 16 amino acids. Generated by immunoSEQ multiplex PCR, the TCRdb table keeps only in-frame clones and is missing some. The sample has about 190,000 clones, about 85% seen once; the top ten hold less than 3.5%. The TCR originated in a woman in her twenties or thirties with active or convalescent COVID-19. Sample: peripheral blood. The chain recombines TRBV4-1 with TRBJ2-2; D is ambiguous. The CDR3 DNA reads as TGCGCCAGCAGCCCTCCCCGGGTGCCGAACACCGGGGAGCTGTTTTTT. Its protein product is CASSPPRVPNTGELFF.